The rows below give T cell receptor beta chains drawn from one sample of a study of cytomegalovirus exposure and HLA in healthy donors. Profiled with immunoSEQ multiplex PCR; TCRdb holds only in-frame clones, not every one. The sample has around 120,000 clones; about four fifths are singletons. Source material: PBMCs. These TCRs come from a woman in her late teens or twenties in good health and CMV-seronegative. Each CDR3 is given with its conserved first and last residue. The D gene is left open where the match is weak. Rows may omit the clone size; those that give it use once, few, many or a size class.

d_call,j_call,clone_size,v_call,cdr3_nt,cdr3_aa
TRBD1,TRBJ1-5,NA,TRBV7-2,TGTGCCAGCAGCCCGTTCGACAGGGGGCAGGGGCAGCCCCAGCATTTT,CASSPFDRGQGQPQHF
TRBD1,TRBJ2-5,NA,TRBV15,TGTGCCACCAGCAGGGGACAGGGTTGGGGGCAAGAGACCCAGTACTTC,CATSRGQGWGQETQYF
TRBD1,TRBJ1-1,NA,TRBV28,TGTGCCAGCAGTTTATTACAGGGGGCTTACACTGAAGCTTTCTTT,CASSLLQGAYTEAFF
NA,TRBJ2-3,NA,TRBV27,TGTGCCAGCAGCTTGGGGCCGGGCTCCCCGCAACCCGATACGCAGTATTTT,CASSLGPGSPQPDTQYF
NA,TRBJ1-2,few,TRBV18,TGTGCCAGCTCCCGACCGCAGGCGCGCTATGGCTACACCTTC,CASSRPQARYGYTF
TRBD1,TRBJ2-7,NA,TRBV7-9,TGTGCCAGCAGCTCGGGGACAGTTTTCTCCTACGAGCAGTACTTC,CASSSGTVFSYEQYF
TRBD1,TRBJ1-5,NA,TRBV5-6,TGTGCCAGCAGCTCTGGGACAGGAGGTTTGCAGCCCCAGCATTTT,CASSSGTGGLQPQHF
NA,TRBJ1-5,NA,TRBV19,TGTGCCAGTAGTATAGCTACCCGGAGTAGCAATCAGCCCCAGCATTTT,CASSIATRSSNQPQHF
TRBD1,TRBJ1-1,NA,TRBV6-6,TGTGCCAGCACTGCGACAGGGAAGAACACTGAAGCTTTCTTT,CASTATGKNTEAFF
NA,TRBJ2-5,once,TRBV10-3,TGTGCCATCGGACCCCAGGGAGAGACCCAGTACTTC,CAIGPQGETQYF
TRBD1,TRBJ1-2,NA,TRBV5-1,TGCGCCAGCAGCCCCGGGACAGGGTCTAATCCTCTCTATGGCTACACCTTC,CASSPGTGSNPLYGYTF
NA,TRBJ2-7,NA,TRBV27,TGTGCCAGCAGCGGGACTTCGCCTAAAACCTTCCTCGTTGAGCAGTACTTC,CASSGTSPKTFLVEQYF
NA,TRBJ2-7,NA,TRBV5-6,TGTGCCAGCAGCACCCAGGGCAGGGTGATTTACGAGCAGTACTTC,CASSTQGRVIYEQYF
NA,TRBJ1-4,NA,TRBV4-2,TGTGCCAGCAGCCAAGCGCCAGGAACTAATGAAAAACTGTTTTTT,CASSQAPGTNEKLFF
NA,TRBJ1-1,NA,TRBV28,TGTGCCACCACATTGGGGGGGCCGGGCGGGAACACTGAAGCTTTCTTT,CATTLGGPGGNTEAFF
NA,TRBJ1-1,NA,TRBV19,TGTGCCAGTAGTCAGGACAGGAACACTGAAGCTTTCTTT,CASSQDRNTEAFF
NA,TRBJ1-1,NA,TRBV29-1,TGCAGCGTTGAGGGGTGGGCCGGGGGGGCTTTCTTT,CSVEGWAGGAFF
TRBD1,TRBJ1-2,NA,TRBV5-1,TGCGCCAGCAGTCGGGACAGGGATAACTATGGCTACACCTTC,CASSRDRDNYGYTF
NA,TRBJ1-1,NA,TRBV2,TGTGCCAGCAGTGAAGACCTAGGGGTTATGAACACTGAAGCTTTCTTT,CASSEDLGVMNTEAFF
NA,TRBJ1-2,NA,TRBV6-5,TGTGCCAGCAGTTACGACAGAGTGTATGGCTACACCTTC,CASSYDRVYGYTF
NA,TRBJ1-2,few,TRBV7-9,TGTGCCAGCAGCTTAAGTACAGGGCCGTTATATGGCTACACCTTC,CASSLSTGPLYGYTF
NA,TRBJ2-7,NA,TRBV28,TGTGCCACCACGCCTCGCCCGGGATTCTTCTCCTACGAGCAGTACTTC,CATTPRPGFFSYEQYF
TRBD2,TRBJ2-5,NA,TRBV7-6,TGTGCCAGCAGCTCCTCGACTAGCGGGGGGCCACTGCAAGAGACCCAGTACTTC,CASSSSTSGGPLQETQYF
TRBD1,TRBJ1-5,NA,TRBV27,TGTGCCAGCAGCCCCACAGGGGGCTGGAGCAATCAGCCCCAGCATTTT,CASSPTGGWSNQPQHF
NA,TRBJ2-5,NA,TRBV7-2,TGTGCCAGCAGCTTATACAGAGACCAAGAGACCCAGTACTTC,CASSLYRDQETQYF
NA,TRBJ1-1,once,TRBV6-1,TGTGCCAGCAGTGAAAGGGCAGGGTGGCTTGGCACTGAAGCTTTCTTT,CASSERAGWLGTEAFF
NA,TRBJ2-7,NA,TRBV28,TGTGCCAGCAGGACCAGTATGTCGGGGTTGGGAAAAACGCAGTACTTC,CASRTSMSGLGKTQYF